This T cell receptor beta chain emerged from a study of TIL therapy for anti-PD-1-resistant metastatic lung cancer. The wider study: Progressing patients received lymphodepletion, expanded TIL infusion and IL-2. Tumors carried a median approximately 1.6 non-synonymous mutations per megabase.

The germline gives CDR1 LGHNA, CDR2 YSLEER. Losses at the gene ends were 0 bases for V and 4 bases for J; bases not matched to a gene: 13. The CDR3 is 19 amino acids. The libraries were made with immunoSEQ v3. Libraries were sequenced to 2 million to 2.5 million read pairs (survey) or roughly 5-6.5 million (deep). TCRdb's copy holds only in-frame clones and misses some; the assay was immunoSEQ multiplex PCR. This table has about 36,000 clones, over 70% appearing once. The time point here: pre-treatment sample, taken before nivolumab and TIL therapy. The TCR sequence derives from a person aged 30 to 80 with non-small cell lung cancer. J is TRBJ2-1 and V is TRBV4-3; 9 nucleotides agree with TRBD2. The sequencing used blood, collected at baseline. The CDR3 DNA follows: TGCGCCAGCAGCCAAGATGGCGCGCTCGGGGCGGGGGGGTACAATGAGCAGTTCTTC. Amino acids: CASSQDGALGAGGYNEQFF.